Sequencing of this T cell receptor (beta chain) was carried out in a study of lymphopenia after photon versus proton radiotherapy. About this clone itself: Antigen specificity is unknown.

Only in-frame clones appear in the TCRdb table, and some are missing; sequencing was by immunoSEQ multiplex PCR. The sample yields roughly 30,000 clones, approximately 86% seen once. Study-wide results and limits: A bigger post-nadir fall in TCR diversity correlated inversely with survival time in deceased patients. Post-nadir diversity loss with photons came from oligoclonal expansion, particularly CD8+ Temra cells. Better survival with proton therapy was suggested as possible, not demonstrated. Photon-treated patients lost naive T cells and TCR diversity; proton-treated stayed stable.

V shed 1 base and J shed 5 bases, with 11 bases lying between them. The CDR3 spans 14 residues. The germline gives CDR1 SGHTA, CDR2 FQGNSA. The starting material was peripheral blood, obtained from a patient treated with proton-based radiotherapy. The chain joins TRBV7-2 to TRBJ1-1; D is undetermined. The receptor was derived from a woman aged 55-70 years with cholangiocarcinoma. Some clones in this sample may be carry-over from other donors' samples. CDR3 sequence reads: CASSLGPPGTEAFF. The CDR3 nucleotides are TGTGCCAGCAGCTTAGGGCCCCCCGGGACTGAAGCTTTCTTT.